A single sample is the source of the 20 T cell receptor beta chains below, sequenced in a study of identical twins' blood T cells. TCRdb re-called the 5' RACE reads with MiXCR, one entry per CDR3 protein. There are about 370,000 distinct CDR3 sequences in the sample; over 25% occur only once, and approximately 6.6% lies in the top ten. The sequenced sample was PBMCs. Receptors were obtained from a woman between 18 and 50 years old in good health.

This clonotype was counted many times. This chain links TRBV5-1 with TRBJ1-1; D is uncertain. The V end was cut by 0 bases, the J end by 1 base, with 4 bases between. This CDR3 has 13 residues. The V gene's germline CDR1 is SGHRS and CDR2 YFSETQ. The DNA for the CDR3 is TGCGCCAGCAGCTTGGCACAGAACACTGAAGCTTTCTTT. This sequence encodes CASSLAQNTEAFF.

The chain uses TRBV12-3 or TRBV12-4 and TRBJ2-2; 7 nucleotides match TRBD1. With V trimmed by 3 bases and J by 4 bases, 2 bases remained unmatched. The CDR3 is made up of 14 amino acids. The CDR3: CASSLTGFTGELFF. CDR3 DNA: TGTGCCAGCAGTTTGACAGGGTTCACCGGGGAGCTGTTTTTT.

This clonotype was counted a few times. An end of the junction does not agree with germline; a read error may underlie this. CDR3 nucleotides: TGTGCCCGGAGGGGGGACACGAAACATCATTACAATGAGCAGTTCTTC. This gives the protein CARRGDTKHHYNEQFF. The genes are TRBV30 and TRBJ2-1; D may match TRBD1 or TRBD2 (6 bases each). The germline gives CDR1 GTSNPN, CDR2 SVGIG (reference sequence). The CDR3 length is 16 residues.

The chain carries TRBV20-1 and TRBJ2-7; the match to TRBD2 covers 11 bases. After removal of 5 bases from V and 4 bases from J, the junction contained 10 bases not matched to a gene. CDR1 and CDR2 from the germline V gene are DFQATT and SNEGSKA (reference sequence). There are 15 residues in the CDR3. Here the CDR3 reads CSAYTGTSGSYEQYF. For the CDR3, the DNA is TGCAGTGCTTATACCGGGACTAGCGGTTCATACGAGCAGTACTTC.

This clonotype has just a few counts. The chain combines TRBV6-5 with TRBJ2-1; D tentatively fits TRBD1 or TRBD2 (5 bases each). Trimming pared 2 bases from V and 14 bases from J, leaving 10 bases between. Germline-derived CDR1 and CDR2 are MNHEY and SVGAGI. The CDR3 totals 11 residues. In DNA form, the CDR3 reads TGTGCCAGCAGTTACGGGGGACGCGAGTTCTTC. This encodes CASSYGGREFF.

As to this clonotype: Just one base apart from a much larger clone, this may be a read error. The chain uses TRBV2 and TRBJ1-1; D gene ambiguous. Deletions cut 7 bases from V and 7 bases from J, with 10 bases between. There are 11 residues in the CDR3. In germline, CDR1 is SNHLY, CDR2 FYNNEI. The CDR3 region is CASIPYYEAFF. The CDR3 DNA follows: TGTGCCAGCATCCCTTATTATGAAGCTTTCTTT.

This clonotype came up many times. The chain uses TRBV29-1 and TRBJ1-1; tentative D call: TRBD1 (6 bases). V was clipped by 5 bases and J by 3 bases, with 25 bases between them. Germline assignment: CDR1 SQVTM and CDR2 ANQGSEA. The CDR3 is 17 amino acids. The CDR3 coding sequence is TGCAGCGTTAGCTGGAGGAGGGGGAGAAGTAGAGACACTGAAGCTTTCTTT. Encoded protein: CSVSWRRGRSRDTEAFF. The variable domain in full, completed from reference TRBV29-1 and TRBJ1-1, reads SAVISQKPSRDICQRGTSLTIQCQVDSQVTMMFWYRQQPGQSLTLIATANQGSEATYESGFVIDKFPISRPNLTFSTLTVSNMSPEDSSIYLCSVSWRRGRSRDTEAFFGQGTRLTVV.

This clonotype was seen only a few times. The rearrangement joins TRBV6-1 to TRBJ1-2; D not certain. CDR3 size: 14 residues. Trimming cost V 4 bases and J 3 bases, with 12 bases left between them. In germline, CDR1 is MNHNS, CDR2 SASEGT. Here the CDR3 reads CASSARGIYYGYTF. The CDR3 DNA is TGTGCCAGCAGTGCACGGGGTATTTACTATGGCTACACCTTC.

V gene TRBV5-6 combines with J gene TRBJ1-1, with TRBD1 matching over 7 bases. V lost 6 bases and J lost 7; bases outside the gene matches: 12. The CDR3 totals 14 residues. The germline V gene encodes CDR1 SGHDT and CDR2 YYEEEE. The CDR3 sequence is CASTQRDSIHEAFF. In DNA, the CDR3 is TGTGCCAGCACCCAACGGGACAGCATACATGAAGCTTTCTTT. Variable domain in full (rest from reference TRBV5-6 and TRBJ1-1): DAGVTQSPTHLIKTRGQQVTLRCSPKSGHDTVSWYQQALGQGPQFIFQYYEEEERQRGNFPDRFSGHQFPNYSSELNVNALLLGDSALYLCASTQRDSIHEAFFGQGTRLTVV.

The V gene is TRBV10-3, the J gene TRBJ2-2, with 15 bases that match TRBD2. Germline values: CDR1 ENHRY, CDR2 SYGVKD. The CDR3 covers 20 residues. J was trimmed by 7 bases and V by 2 bases; bases with no gene match: 14. This CDR3 reads CAISEPRTSGRDPFRGELFF. The CDR3 DNA follows: TGTGCCATCAGTGAGCCCCGGACTAGCGGGAGGGACCCTTTTCGCGGGGAGCTGTTTTTT.

This clonotype was observed at least ten times. The chain has TRBV2 and TRBJ2-2, with TRBD2 identical over 7 bases. This CDR3 spans 13 amino acids. Germline values: CDR1 SNHLY, CDR2 FYNNEI. The J segment lost 7 bases and the V segment lost 4 bases, leaving 3 bases of the junction unmatched. The CDR3 DNA follows: TGTGCCAGCAGTGCACTAGCGTTCGGGGAGCTGTTTTTT. This sequence encodes CASSALAFGELFF.

This clonotype was observed a handful of times. CDR3 nucleotides: TGCAGCGTCCTAGTGAGGAGGGACACCATATATTTT. Translated: CSVLVRRDTIYF. The V call is TRBV29-1, the J call TRBJ1-3; the D is unclear. V dropped 6 bases and J dropped 8 bases, with 14 bases sitting between them. From germline, CDR1 is SQVTM and CDR2 ANQGSEA. This CDR3 contains 12 residues.

This clonotype was picked up many times. This chain links TRBV7-9 with TRBJ2-1; no clear D gene. The CDR3 is 17 residues long. Between the trimmed V and J ends, which lost 0 bases and 3 bases, there was a span of 15 bases. Germline CDR1 reads SEHNR; CDR2 reads FQNEAQ (reference sequence). In DNA form, the CDR3 reads TGTGCCAGCAGCTTAGCGTTACGGCAGATTTACTACAATGAGCAGTTCTTC. This codes for CASSLALRQIYYNEQFF.

This clonotype was detected many times. For the CDR3, the DNA is TGCGCCAGCAGCTTGCCTGGTGAAGCTTTCTTT. Protein sequence: CASSLPGEAFF. This chain joins TRBV5-1 and TRBJ1-1; D remains ambiguous. Trimming shortened V by 1 base and J by 7 bases, and 5 bases separated the two germline ends. Germline-derived CDR1 and CDR2 are SGHRS and YFSETQ. CDR3 size: 11 residues. Together with reference TRBV5-1 and TRBJ1-1, the CDR3 gives the full variable domain: KAGVTQTPRYLIKTRGQQVTLSCSPISGHRSVSWYQQTPGQGLQFLFEYFSETQRNKGNFPGRFSGRQFSNSRSEMNVSTLELGDSALYLCASSLPGEAFFGQGTRLTVV.

The V call is TRBV20-1, the J call TRBJ2-3; TRBD2 aligns across 9 bases. Germline V gene lookup returns CDR1 DFQATT and CDR2 SNEGSKA (reference sequence). The trim removed 2 bases at V and 0 bases at J, leaving 18 bases unmatched. The CDR3 loop spans 20 amino acids. The CDR3 bases are TGCAGTGCTAGATCCCGGGACTCAGGCGGGGGGGCCCCTAGCACAGATACGCAGTATTTT. Protein product: CSARSRDSGGGAPSTDTQYF.

This chain links TRBV12-3 or TRBV12-4 with TRBJ2-5, with D maybe TRBD1 (6 bases). V lost 6 bases and J 2 bases, leaving 13 bases between the germline ends. The CDR3 has 14 residues. CDR3 nucleotide sequence: TGTGCCAGCAGCAGGCCTACAGGGCAAGAGACCCAGTACTTC. Encoded protein: CASSRPTGQETQYF.

The chain carries TRBV9 and TRBJ2-3; 10 nucleotides agree with TRBD2. V shed 0 bases and J 0 bases; nucleotides not matched to a gene: 1. CDR1 is SGDLS and CDR2 is YYNGEE in the germline V gene. The CDR3 has 16 amino acids. The CDR3 reads CASSVGTSGSTDTQYF. DNA of the CDR3: TGTGCCAGCAGCGTAGGGACTAGCGGAAGCACAGATACGCAGTATTTT. Supplemented by reference TRBV9 and TRBJ2-3, the full variable domain reads DSGVTQTPKHLITATGQRVTLRCSPRSGDLSVYWYQQSLDQGLQFLIQYYNGEERAKGNILERFSAQQFPDLHSELNLSSLELGDSALYFCASSVGTSGSTDTQYFGPGTRLTVL.

The chain has TRBV5-1 and TRBJ1-2; no clear D gene. This CDR3 has 15 amino acids. V was clipped by 0 bases and J by 1 base, with 10 bases between them. Germline loops: CDR1 SGHRS, CDR2 YFSETQ. CDR3 protein: CASSLEANVNYGYTF. In DNA form, the CDR3 reads TGCGCCAGCAGCTTGGAGGCAAATGTTAACTATGGCTACACCTTC.

The chain combines TRBV12-3 or TRBV12-4 with TRBJ1-1, with TRBD1 as a possible D gene (5 bases). CDR3 length: 14 amino acids. V gave up 2 bases and J gave up 5 bases, with 12 bases separating them. DNA for the CDR3: TGTGCCAGCAGTTTAAATGGGGCAGAGACTGAAGCTTTCTTT. Translating it yields CASSLNGAETEAFF.

This clonotype was recorded a few times. The rearrangement links TRBV14 to TRBJ2-3; weak D call: TRBD2 (5 bases). CDR3 length equals 15 residues. V lost 2 bases and J 3 bases, leaving 12 bases between the germline ends. Germline loops: CDR1 SGHDN, CDR2 FVKESK. DNA for the CDR3: TGTGCCAGCAGCCAAATTGGCGGGCCGACAGATACGCAGTATTTT. Amino acid sequence: CASSQIGGPTDTQYF. The full variable domain, its missing parts supplied by reference TRBV14 and TRBJ2-3, is EAGVTQFPSHSVIEKGQTVTLRCDPISGHDNLYWYRRVMGKEIKFLLHFVKESKQDESGMPNNRFLAERTGGTYSTLKVQPAELEDSGVYFCASSQIGGPTDTQYFGPGTRLTVL.